This T cell receptor beta chain was recovered during a study of blood T cell repertoires in COVID-19. On the study more broadly: Acute and convalescent COVID-19 specimens originated in the United States, Italy and Spain.

This study enrolled people aged roughly 18 to 89 from 20 to 25 US geographic areas. V shed 0 bases and J 5 bases; nucleotides not matched to a gene: 5. The CDR3 loop spans 15 amino acids. Germline V gene sequence: CDR1 MNHEY, CDR2 SVGAGI. Original analysis: Nucleated cell counts were estimated from reference gene primer amplification. The repertoire was sequenced with immunoSEQ multiplex PCR; TCRdb's copy has only in-frame clones and lacks some. The V and J calls and clone size were taken over from that table, and D and trimming were inferred from the DNA. The profile shows over 400,000 clones, about 88% of them singletons.

The sample was PBMCs or T cells enriched from blood (not recorded which). The TCR originated in a woman aged 55-70 years who had recovered from COVID-19. The gene calls are TRBV6-5 and TRBJ1-1, with 8 bases matching TRBD1. Here the CDR3 reads CASSYSRTGRTEAFF. DNA of the CDR3: TGTGCCAGCAGTTACTCGAGGACAGGGCGAACTGAAGCTTTCTTT.